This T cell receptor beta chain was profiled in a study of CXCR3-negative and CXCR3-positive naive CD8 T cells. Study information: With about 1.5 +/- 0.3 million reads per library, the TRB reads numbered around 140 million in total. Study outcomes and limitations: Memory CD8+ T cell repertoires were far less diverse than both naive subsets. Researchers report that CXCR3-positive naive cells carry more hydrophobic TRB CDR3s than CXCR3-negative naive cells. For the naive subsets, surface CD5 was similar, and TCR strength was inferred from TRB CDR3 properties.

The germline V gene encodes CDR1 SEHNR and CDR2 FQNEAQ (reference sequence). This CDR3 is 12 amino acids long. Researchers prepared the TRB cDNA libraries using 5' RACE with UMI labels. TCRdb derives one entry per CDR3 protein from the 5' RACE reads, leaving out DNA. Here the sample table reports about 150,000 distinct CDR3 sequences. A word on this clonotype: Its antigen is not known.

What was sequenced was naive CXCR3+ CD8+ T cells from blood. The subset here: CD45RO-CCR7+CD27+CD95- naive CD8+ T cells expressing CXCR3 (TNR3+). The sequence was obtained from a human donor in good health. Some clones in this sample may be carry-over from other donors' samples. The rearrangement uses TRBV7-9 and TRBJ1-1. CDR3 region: CASSLDGTEAFF.